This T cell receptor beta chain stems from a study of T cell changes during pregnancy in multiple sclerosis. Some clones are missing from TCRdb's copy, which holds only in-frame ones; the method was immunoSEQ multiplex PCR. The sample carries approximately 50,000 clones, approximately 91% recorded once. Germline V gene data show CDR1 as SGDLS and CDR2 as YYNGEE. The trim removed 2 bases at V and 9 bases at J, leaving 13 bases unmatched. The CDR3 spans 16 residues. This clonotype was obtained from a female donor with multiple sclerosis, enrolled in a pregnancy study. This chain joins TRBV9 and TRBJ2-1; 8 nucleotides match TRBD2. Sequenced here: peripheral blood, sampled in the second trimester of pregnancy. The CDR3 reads CASSVLFAGGQSEQFF. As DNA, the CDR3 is TGTGCCAGCAGCGTTCTTTTTGCGGGGGGCCAAAGTGAGCAGTTCTTC. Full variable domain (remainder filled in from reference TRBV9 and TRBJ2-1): DSGVTQTPKHLITATGQRVTLRCSPRSGDLSVYWYQQSLDQGLQFLIQYYNGEERAKGNILERFSAQQFPDLHSELNLSSLELGDSALYFCASSVLFAGGQSEQFFGPGTRLTVL.